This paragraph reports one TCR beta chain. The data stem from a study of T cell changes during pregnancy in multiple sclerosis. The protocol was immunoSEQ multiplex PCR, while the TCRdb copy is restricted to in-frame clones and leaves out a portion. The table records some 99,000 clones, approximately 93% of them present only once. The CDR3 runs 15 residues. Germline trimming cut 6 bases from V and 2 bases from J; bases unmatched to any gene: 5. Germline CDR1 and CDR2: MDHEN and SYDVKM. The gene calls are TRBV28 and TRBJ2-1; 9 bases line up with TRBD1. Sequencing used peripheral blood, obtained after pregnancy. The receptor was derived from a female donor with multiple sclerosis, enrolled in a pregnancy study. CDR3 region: CASSPTGGAYNEQFF. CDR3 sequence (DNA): TGTGCCAGCAGCCCAACAGGGGGCGCCTACAATGAGCAGTTCTTC.